This T cell receptor (beta chain) was identified during a study of cytomegalovirus exposure and HLA in healthy donors. This clone came up once. The protocol was immunoSEQ multiplex PCR, while the TCRdb copy is restricted to in-frame clones and leaves out a portion. Of about 98,000 clones in the sample, around 88% were seen once. V dropped 5 bases and J dropped 7 bases, with 12 bases sitting between them. CDR1 and CDR2 from the germline V gene are SGHNT and YYREEE (reference sequence). The CDR3 is 12 amino acids. Input material: PBMCs. The source of this sequence is a woman in her thirties in good health and CMV-seronegative. The chain couples TRBV5-4 to TRBJ2-5, with no clear D. Here the CDR3 DNA reads TGTGCCAGCAGATTCCGCGGTGGGACCCAGTACTTC. It is translated as CASRFRGGTQYF.